A single sample gave rise to the 5 T cell receptor beta chains below, sequenced in a study of tumor-infiltrating lymphocytes in primary liver carcinoma. Between roughly 20 and 30 mg of unsorted bulk tissue served as the source from which RNA and DNA were co-extracted. TCR beta cDNA was made from 400 to 600 ng total RNA with a constant-region primer. Three nested multiplex PCR rounds, a slightly modified ARM-PCR, produced the libraries for TCR beta. A C-beta reverse primer and TRBV1-TRBV30 forward primers served in each of the first two PCR rounds, at 10 cycles apiece. TCRdb used MiXCR to reprocess the multiplex PCR reads, holding one entry per CDR3 protein. Of about 120,000 distinct CDR3 sequences listed, around 62% are singletons. Sample: liver tumor tissue from sampling region 1. The sample's subset: tumor region T1, superior pole. The receptor source for this set is a woman aged 55-70 years with primary liver carcinoma and hepatitis B virus infection.

In regard to this clonotype: A junction boundary mismatches the germline segment, possibly from a read error. This chain connects TRBV11-1 to TRBJ1-1; maybe TRBD1 (6 bases). The CDR3 is 14 amino acids. Germline V gene sequence: CDR1 SGHAT, CDR2 FQDESV (reference sequence). The CDR3 sequence: CDSRLGRGTTEAFF. CDR3 coding DNA: TGTGACAGCAGGTTAGGGAGGGGGACCACTGAAGCTTTCTTT.

As regards this clonotype: Germline is not matched at one junction end, which may reflect a read error. The chain has TRBV11-1 and TRBJ1-1; no definite D call. There are 15 residues in the CDR3. Per the germline V gene, CDR1 is SGHAT and CDR2 is FQDESV (reference sequence). In nucleotides, the CDR3 is TGTGCCAGCAGCCCGCTCGAGGGTATGAACATTGAAGCTTTCTTT. It specifies CASSPLEGMNIEAFF. The variable domain in full, with the rest retrieved from reference TRBV11-1 and TRBJ1-1, is EAEVAQSPRYKITEKSQAVAFWCDPISGHATLYWYRQILGQGPELLVQFQDESVVDDSQLPKDRFSAERLKGVDSTLKIQPAELGDSAMYLCASSPLEGMNIEAFFGQGTRLTVV.

This clonotype occurred many times. The rearrangement uses TRBV12-3 or TRBV12-4 and TRBJ2-7; 7 bases are a match to TRBD1. The CDR3 is made up of 14 amino acids. Germline trimming cut 5 bases from V and 5 bases from J; bases unmatched to any gene: 9. The CDR3 reads CASSQTGISNEQYF. The CDR3 region has the DNA TGTGCCAGCAGTCAGACAGGGATCAGCAACGAGCAGTACTTC.

About this clonotype: One junction end disagrees with the germline gene, perhaps due to a read error. The chain is built from TRBV11-2 and TRBJ2-7, with 8 bases lining up with TRBD2. In germline, CDR1 is SGHAT, CDR2 FQNNGV. The CDR3 is 18 residues long. CDR3 region: CASSLRRTSREKAYVQYF. As DNA, the CDR3 is TGTGCCAGCAGCCTCCGCAGGACTAGCAGGGAGAAGGCCTACGTGCAGTACTTC.

With respect to this clonotype: Its ends do not fully match the called genes, so a read error is possible. This sequence joins TRBV6-5 and TRBJ2-7; TRBD2 is a possible D gene (5 bases). Germline assignment: CDR1 MNHEY and CDR2 SVGAGI. This CDR3 region has 12 residues. In nucleotides, the CDR3 is TGTGTCAGCAGTGGCCTAGGAGGCGAGCAGTACTTC. It encodes CVSSGLGGEQYF.